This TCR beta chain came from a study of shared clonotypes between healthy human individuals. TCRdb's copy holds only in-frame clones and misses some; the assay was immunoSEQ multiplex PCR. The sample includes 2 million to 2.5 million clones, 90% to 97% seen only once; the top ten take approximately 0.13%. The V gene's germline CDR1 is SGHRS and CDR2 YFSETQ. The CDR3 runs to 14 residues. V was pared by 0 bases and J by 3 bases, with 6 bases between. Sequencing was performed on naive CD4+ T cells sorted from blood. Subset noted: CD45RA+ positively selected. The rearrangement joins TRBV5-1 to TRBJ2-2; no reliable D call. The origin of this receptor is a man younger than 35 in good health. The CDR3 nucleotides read TGCGCCAGCAGCTTGGGACATTACACCGGGGAGCTGTTTTTT. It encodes CASSLGHYTGELFF. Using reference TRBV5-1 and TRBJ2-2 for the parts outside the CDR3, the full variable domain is KAGVTQTPRYLIKTRGQQVTLSCSPISGHRSVSWYQQTPGQGLQFLFEYFSETQRNKGNFPGRFSGRQFSNSRSEMNVSTLELGDSALYLCASSLGHYTGELFFGEGSRLTVL.